The 18 T cell receptor beta chains below were found in one sample sequenced in a study of Ad26.COV2.S vaccination and SARS-CoV-2 variants (dated by TCRdb to the early 2020s). The library came from the immunoSEQ multiplex PCR assay. Not all clones reach the TCRdb copy of this immuneACCESS table, which keeps in-frame sequences only. Checked studies attribute under half of the gap to unresolved V genes and leave the rest unexplained. This sample holds hundreds of thousands of clones; 89% were observed only once. The ten most abundant clones make up about 1.5% of the sample. The treatment or condition label here, explained by the study, means: some 20 received Ad26.COV2.S at low or high dose, single or two shots; 5 received placebo; per-sample allocation not given. For vaccine and placebo recipients, repertoires were sequenced using samples collected on day 63 after the first injection. The sequencing here drew on peripheral blood, taken in a trial of Ad26.COV2.S vaccine versus placebo. These TCRs come from a person aged 18-65 years who received the Ad26.COV2.S COVID-19 vaccine or a placebo.

The rearrangement joins TRBV6-2 or TRBV6-3 to TRBJ1-2; D is unclear. The CDR3 is 12 residues long. Per the germline V gene, CDR1 is MNHEY and CDR2 is SVGEGT. V gave up 4 bases and J gave up 7 bases, with 10 bases separating them. The CDR3 sequence: CASSSSRFGYTF. As DNA, the CDR3 is TGTGCCAGCAGTTCCTCAAGATTTGGCTACACCTTC.

The chain combines TRBV5-1 with TRBJ1-6; TRBD1 aligns across 7 bases. Germline assignment: CDR1 SGHRS and CDR2 YFSETQ. J lost 5 bases, V lost 4 bases, and 3 bases had no gene match. CDR3 length: 14 residues. DNA of the CDR3: TGCGCCAGCAGCGTGGACAGGAATAATTCACCCCTCCACTTT. It encodes CASSVDRNNSPLHF.

This chain links TRBV11-2 with TRBJ2-1; no firm D call. Germline lookup yields CDR1 SGHAT and CDR2 FQNNGV. V shed 4 bases and J shed 9 bases, with 19 bases lying between them. The length of the CDR3 is 15 residues. The CDR3 is CASSSNAIVLGEQFF. CDR3 in DNA: TGTGCCAGCAGCTCGAATGCAATTGTCTTGGGTGAGCAGTTCTTC.

The CDR3 protein is CASSPSRGTYSYEQYF. The CDR3 DNA is TGTGCCAGCAGCCCGAGCAGGGGGACCTACTCCTACGAGCAGTACTTC. This chain connects TRBV5-4 to TRBJ2-7, with 7 bases matching TRBD1. V was clipped by 4 bases and J by 0 bases; unmatched bases: 10. The CDR3 has 16 amino acids. Per the germline V gene, CDR1 is SGHNT and CDR2 is YYREEE (reference sequence).

This sequence joins TRBV3-1 (or the pseudogene TRBV3-2) and TRBJ2-7, with D unresolved. Germline-derived CDR1 and CDR2 are LGHDT and YNNKEL (reference sequence). The CDR3 length is 15 residues. The V and J ends lost 0 bases and 2 bases respectively, with 11 bases between them. CDR3 DNA: TGTGCCAGCAGCCAAGAGGTGACACCAGCCTACGAGCAGTACTTC. Translating gives CASSQEVTPAYEQYF.

J is TRBJ1-5 and V is TRBV2; D is undetermined. Between the trimmed V and J ends, which lost 7 bases and 3 bases, there was a span of 10 bases. CDR1 SNHLY and CDR2 FYNNEI come from the germline V gene. CDR3 length equals 13 residues. CDR3 amino acids: CASIGQDNQPQHF. The CDR3 coding sequence is TGTGCCAGCATAGGGCAGGACAATCAGCCCCAGCATTTT.

The chain employs TRBV5-1 and TRBJ2-3; D may be TRBD1 (5 bases). Trimming cost V 2 bases and J 2 bases, with 12 bases left between them. This CDR3 has 15 residues. Germline V CDR1 and CDR2: SGHRS, YFSETQ. CDR3 DNA: TGCGCCAGCAGCTTAGAACAGGCCTTCACAGATACGCAGTATTTT. Translating it yields CASSLEQAFTDTQYF.

CDR3 bases: TGCGCCAGCAGCCGGGGGAGCTCCTACGAGCAGTACTTC. As protein: CASSRGSSYEQYF. The genes are TRBV4-3 and TRBJ2-7, with D perhaps given as TRBD1 or TRBD2 (5 bases each). The CDR3 extends over 13 amino acids. Germline CDR1 is LGHNA and CDR2 is YSLEER. The V and J ends lost 4 bases and 0 bases respectively, with 7 bases between them.

This clone was recorded once. The rearrangement links TRBV30 to TRBJ2-1; no clear D. The CDR3 is made up of 16 amino acids. V gave up 2 bases and J gave up 0 bases, with 14 bases separating them. CDR1 and CDR2 from the germline V gene are GTSNPN and SVGIG (reference sequence). The CDR3 sequence is CAWSRPWVSSYNEQFF. CDR3 nucleotide sequence: TGTGCCTGGAGTCGTCCTTGGGTGAGCTCCTACAATGAGCAGTTCTTC.

V is TRBV29-1 and J is TRBJ2-2; no definite D call. The CDR3 is 12 amino acids. V was pared by 2 bases and J by 1 base, with 2 bases between. The germline V gene encodes CDR1 SQVTM and CDR2 ANQGSEA. CDR3 loop: CSVERNTGELFF. The CDR3 nucleotides are TGCAGCGTTGAAAGGAACACCGGGGAGCTGTTTTTT.

About this clone: Other DNA sequences of this sample code for an identical CDR3. The chain couples TRBV5-1 to TRBJ1-3; D might be TRBD1 (6 bases). Germline V gives CDR1 SGHRS, CDR2 YFSETQ. CDR3 size: 15 residues. Trimming pared 0 bases from V and 1 base from J, leaving 8 bases between. The CDR3 reads CASSLETGSGNTIYF. DNA of the CDR3: TGCGCCAGCAGCTTGGAGACAGGTTCTGGAAACACCATATATTTT.

CDR3 amino acids: CASSLNPGGETQYF. The CDR3, as DNA: TGTGCCAGCAGCTTAAATCCAGGGGGGGAGACCCAGTACTTC. V usage is TRBV7-6 and J usage is TRBJ2-5, with a weak D call TRBD1 (7 bases). Looked up from germline, CDR1 is SGHVS and CDR2 is FNYEAQ. The CDR3 contains 14 residues. Trimming removed 2 bases at V and 5 bases at J, with 12 bases between.

Only one count was recorded for this clone. The V call is TRBV4-2, the J call TRBJ1-2; TRBD1 might be the D (5 bases). This CDR3 is 18 amino acids long. Germline V gene data show CDR1 as LGHNA and CDR2 as YNFKEQ. The V and J ends lost 0 bases and 4 bases respectively, with 21 bases between them. The CDR3 region has the DNA TGTGCCAGCAGCCAAGATCTAGTGGTTTCGACAGCGAGCTATGGCTACACCTTC. Protein product: CASSQDLVVSTASYGYTF.

The rearrangement links TRBV5-5 to TRBJ2-3; TRBD2 agrees at 10 bases. The CDR3 sequence is 16 residues long. The ends lost 7 bases at V and 6 bases at J; junction bases unmatched: 14. Germline loops: CDR1 SGHKS, CDR2 YYEKEE (reference sequence). The CDR3 DNA is TGTGCCAGCGGAAAGGAGGCTAGCGGGGGATGGGATACGCAGTATTTT. Translation gives CASGKEASGGWDTQYF.

The chain employs TRBV30 and TRBJ2-1, with a tentative D call TRBD2 (7 bases). Germline V gene data show CDR1 as GTSNPN and CDR2 as SVGIG (reference sequence). V was cut by 1 base and J by 7 bases, with 17 bases left in between. The CDR3 loop spans 15 amino acids. The CDR3 sequence is CAWSEGGAGSNEQFF. The CDR3 DNA sequence: TGTGCCTGGAGTGAGGGGGGGGCAGGGTCGAATGAGCAGTTCTTC. Looking up the rest from reference TRBV30 and TRBJ2-1 gives the full variable domain: SQTIHQWPATLVQPVGSPLSLECTVEGTSNPNLYWYRQAAGRGLQLLFYSVGIGQISSEVPQNLSASRPQDRQFILSSKKLLLSDSGFYLCAWSEGGAGSNEQFFGPGTRLTVL.

This chain links TRBV27 with TRBJ1-4, with D maybe TRBD1 (5 bases). Trimming removed 8 bases at V and 3 bases at J, with 10 bases between. Germline V gives CDR1 MNHEY, CDR2 SMNVEV (reference sequence). The CDR3 length is 13 residues. The CDR3 region is CASRGWANEKLFF. The CDR3 bases are TGTGCCAGCCGGGGGTGGGCTAATGAAAAACTGTTTTTT.

This clone was seen more than once but under ten times. This chain links TRBV30 with TRBJ2-7; D unclear. Trimming shortened V by 8 bases and J by 3 bases, and 11 bases separated the two germline ends. The CDR3 contains 11 residues. Per germline, CDR1 GTSNPN and CDR2 SVGIG (reference sequence). The CDR3 nucleotides are TGTGCCGGTCAGTCTGTCTACGAGCAGTACTTC. It translates to CAGQSVYEQYF.

In regard to this clone: This same CDR3 is encoded by further DNA sequences in the sample. The V and J genes are TRBV19 and TRBJ2-7; 9 positions match TRBD1. The V and J ends lost 1 base and 3 bases, in that order; junction bases with no gene match: 1. CDR1 LNHDA and CDR2 SQIVND come from the germline V gene (reference sequence). This CDR3 spans 14 amino acids. The CDR3 coding sequence is TGTGCCAGTAGTATAGGGACAGGGGACTACGAGCAGTACTTC. This sequence encodes CASSIGTGDYEQYF.